What follows are 20 T cell receptor beta chains derived from one specimen sequenced in a study of T cell responses to AZD1222 COVID-19 vaccine. TCRdb keeps only in-frame clones here, not all; method: immunoSEQ multiplex PCR. The profile shows approximately 100,000 clones, about 90% of them singletons. Sequencing was performed on peripheral blood, taken on day 0 of MenACWY control vaccination. These receptors all come from an adult in good health.

This clone appeared once. V and J are TRBV5-1 and TRBJ2-3; D unresolved. This CDR3 is 14 amino acids long. Per germline, CDR1 SGHRS and CDR2 YFSETQ. Trimming took 0 bases from V and 1 from J, leaving 6 bases between them. The CDR3 DNA reads as TGCGCCAGCAGCTTGGGGACCGGCACAGATACGCAGTATTTT. This translates into CASSLGTGTDTQYF.

The V and J genes are TRBV9 and TRBJ1-6; D uncertain. Trimming pared 3 bases from V and 13 bases from J, leaving 17 bases between. This CDR3 is built from 14 residues. In germline, CDR1 is SGDLS, CDR2 YYNGEE. CDR3 protein: CASSGEHSGGPLHF. The CDR3 coding sequence is TGTGCCAGCAGCGGCGAGCACTCCGGTGGTCCCCTCCACTTT.

This clone appeared a single time. The rearrangement links TRBV7-2 to TRBJ1-2; D is unresolved. The germline CDR1 and CDR2 sequences are SGHTA and FQGNSA. The germline V and J ends were trimmed by 0 bases and 3 bases, with 8 bases remaining between them. The CDR3 has 14 amino acids. The CDR3 DNA reads TGTGCCAGCAGCTTAGCCCCCACCTACTATGGCTACACCTTC. Translating gives CASSLAPTYYGYTF.

The genes are TRBV28 and TRBJ1-5; D call uncertain. The CDR3 length is 15 residues. V lost 3 bases and J 6 bases, leaving 15 bases between the germline ends. In germline, CDR1 is MDHEN, CDR2 SYDVKM. The CDR3 bases are TGTGCCAGCAGTTTTGAGATCCCTAATGGTCAGCCCCAGCATTTT. Protein product: CASSFEIPNGQPQHF. The whole variable domain, filled in from reference TRBV28 and TRBJ1-5, reads DVKVTQSSRYLVKRTGEKVFLECVQDMDHENMFWYRQDPGLGLRLIYFSYDVKMKEKGDIPEGYSVSREKKERFSLILESASTNQTSMYLCASSFEIPNGQPQHFGDGTRLSIL.

Concerning this clone: A much bigger clone sits one base away, suggesting this may be a read error. This chain uses TRBV12-3 or TRBV12-4 with TRBJ2-5, with a possible D match to TRBD2 (6 bases). The CDR3 runs 13 residues. V was trimmed by 5 bases and J by 9 bases, leaving 16 bases between them. CDR3 residues: CASSLTRWEAQYF. In nucleotides, the CDR3 is TGTGCCAGCAGTCTAACTAGGTGGGAGGCCCAGTACTTC.

The sample holds a few counts of this clone. The gene calls are TRBV19 and TRBJ1-5; D not resolved. V lost 5 bases and J 2 bases, leaving 10 bases between the germline ends. The CDR3 loop spans 14 amino acids. Per germline, CDR1 LNHDA and CDR2 SQIVND (reference sequence). CDR3 in amino acids: CASSSYTGNQPQHF. The CDR3, as DNA: TGTGCCAGTAGTTCATACACCGGCAATCAGCCCCAGCATTTT. Complete variable domain (other parts from reference TRBV19 and TRBJ1-5): DGGITQSPKYLFRKEGQNVTLSCEQNLNHDAMYWYRQDPGQGLRLIYYSQIVNDFQKGDIAEGYSVSREKKESFPLTVTSAQKNPTAFYLCASSSYTGNQPQHFGDGTRLSIL.

This chain joins TRBV10-3 and TRBJ2-3; D might be TRBD2 (6 bases). Deletions cut 5 bases from V and 1 base from J, with 16 bases between. The CDR3 covers 16 residues. Germline CDR1 is ENHRY and CDR2 is SYGVKD. The CDR3 protein is CAISLSGGARTDTQYF. The CDR3 DNA follows: TGTGCCATCAGTCTTAGCGGAGGAGCGCGCACAGATACGCAGTATTTT.

V gene TRBV25-1 combines with J gene TRBJ1-4; D gene uncertain. Germline-derived CDR1 and CDR2 are MGHDK and SYGVNS. CDR3 length equals 15 residues. Trimming took off 2 bases at V and 0 bases at J, with 7 bases between the two ends. Here the CDR3 reads CASSETRTTNEKLFF. The CDR3 DNA reads TGTGCCAGCAGTGAAACCCGGACAACTAATGAAAAACTGTTTTTT.

The rearrangement links TRBV5-6 to TRBJ1-5; 8 nucleotides align to TRBD1. The V and J ends lost 3 bases and 0 bases, in that order; junction bases with no gene match: 14. Germline loops: CDR1 SGHDT, CDR2 YYEEEE. This CDR3 is 19 amino acids long. The DNA for the CDR3 is TGTGCCAGCAGCTCCGACAGGGGCCCGGGGGGGCTTAGCAATCAGCCCCAGCATTTT. Amino acids: CASSSDRGPGGLSNQPQHF.

The chain uses TRBV30 and TRBJ1-6; TRBD1 is a possible D gene (5 bases). This CDR3 region has 15 residues. V lost 8 bases and J 0 bases, leaving 14 bases between the germline ends. The germline V gene encodes CDR1 GTSNPN and CDR2 SVGIG (reference sequence). CDR3: CAQRAGSSYNSPLHF. The CDR3 DNA reads TGTGCCCAACGGGCAGGGAGCTCCTATAATTCACCCCTCCACTTT.

V is TRBV27 and J is TRBJ2-7; D is uncertain. Germline assignment: CDR1 MNHEY and CDR2 SMNVEV (reference sequence). The CDR3 is 15 residues long. Trimming cost V 2 bases and J 0 bases, with 11 bases left between them. This chain's CDR3 is CASSLSHSFSYEQYF. The CDR3 DNA is TGTGCCAGCAGTTTAAGCCACTCGTTCTCCTACGAGCAGTACTTC.

V and J are TRBV24-1 and TRBJ1-1; D is uncertain. Trimming cost V 8 bases and J 1 base, with 10 bases left between them. There are 13 residues in the CDR3. Germline assignment: CDR1 KGHDR and CDR2 SFDVKD. DNA of the CDR3: TGTGCCACCAACAACCCGGGGAACACTGAAGCTTTCTTT. The encoded protein is CATNNPGNTEAFF.

The chain links TRBV30 to TRBJ2-3, with a tentative D call TRBD2 (5 bases). This CDR3 spans 15 amino acids. The germline V and J ends were trimmed by 2 bases and 1 base, with 13 bases remaining between them. Germline V lookup: CDR1 GTSNPN, CDR2 SVGIG (reference sequence). CDR3 amino acids: CAWSPGLGGTDTQYF. The CDR3 region has the DNA TGTGCCTGGAGTCCCGGCTTGGGAGGCACAGATACGCAGTATTTT.

The chain joins TRBV9 to TRBJ1-4; the D gene is possibly TRBD1 (6 bases). CDR3 size: 15 residues. Germline assignment: CDR1 SGDLS and CDR2 YYNGEE. V shed 1 base and J shed 2 bases, with 9 bases lying between them. CDR3 amino acids: CASSVRQGTNEKLFF. As DNA, the CDR3 is TGTGCCAGCAGCGTACGGCAGGGGACTAATGAAAAACTGTTTTTT.

The V call is TRBV28, the J call TRBJ2-2; either TRBD1 or TRBD2 may fit D (5 bases each). Germline V gives CDR1 MDHEN, CDR2 SYDVKM. The CDR3 is made up of 12 amino acids. Trimming took 6 bases from V and 6 from J, leaving 8 bases between them. In DNA form, the CDR3 reads TGTGCCAGCAGGTGGGGGTCCGGGGAGCTGTTTTTT. Encoded protein: CASRWGSGELFF.

CDR3 sequence (DNA): TGTGCCAGCAGCTTACTGAATTCACCCCTCCACTTT. Translation: CASSLLNSPLHF. This chain uses TRBV7-9 with TRBJ1-6, with D uncertain. V lost 2 bases and J 7 bases, leaving 3 bases between the germline ends. The germline CDR1 and CDR2 sequences are SEHNR and FQNEAQ (reference sequence). This CDR3 region has 12 residues.

The J gene is TRBJ2-6, the V gene TRBV7-2, with TRBD1 identical over 9 bases. CDR3 length: 17 residues. The ends lost 1 base at V and 2 bases at J; junction bases unmatched: 3. Per germline, CDR1 SGHTA and CDR2 FQGNSA. The CDR3 reads CASSLDRGHPGANVLTF. In nucleotides, the CDR3 is TGTGCCAGCAGCTTAGACAGGGGGCACCCTGGGGCCAACGTCCTGACTTTC. Full variable domain (rest looked up from reference TRBV7-2 and TRBJ2-6): GAGVSQSPSNKVTEKGKDVELRCDPISGHTALYWYRQSLGQGLEFLIYFQGNSAPDKSGLPSDRFSAERTGGSVSTLTIQRTQQEDSAVYLCASSLDRGHPGANVLTFGAGSRLTVL.

This clone came up a few times. A read error may account for a junction end that differs from germline. The V and J genes are TRBV12-3 or TRBV12-4 and TRBJ2-7, with TRBD2 as a possible D gene (7 bases). This CDR3 is 13 amino acids long. CDR3 sequence: CASSGRGPSPADF. CDR3 DNA sequence: TGTGCCAGCAGCGGGCGGGGGCCCAGCCCCGCCGACTTC.

The chain recombines TRBV7-9 with TRBJ1-4; D might be TRBD1 (5 bases). CDR3 length equals 14 residues. The V gene's germline CDR1 is SEHNR and CDR2 FQNEAQ (reference sequence). Trimming pared 5 bases from V and 7 bases from J, leaving 14 bases between. CDR3 sequence (DNA): TGTGCCAGCAGCCGGGCCAATAGGGGTGAAAAACTGTTTTTT. Its protein product is CASSRANRGEKLFF.

The chain couples TRBV7-9 to TRBJ2-3; D unresolved. The germline V gene encodes CDR1 SEHNR and CDR2 FQNEAQ (reference sequence). Trimming stripped 1 base from V and 0 bases from J, with 5 bases between. CDR3 length: 14 residues. The CDR3 region has the DNA TGTGCCAGCAGCTTAGGTTCCAGCACAGATACGCAGTATTTT. This encodes CASSLGSSTDTQYF.